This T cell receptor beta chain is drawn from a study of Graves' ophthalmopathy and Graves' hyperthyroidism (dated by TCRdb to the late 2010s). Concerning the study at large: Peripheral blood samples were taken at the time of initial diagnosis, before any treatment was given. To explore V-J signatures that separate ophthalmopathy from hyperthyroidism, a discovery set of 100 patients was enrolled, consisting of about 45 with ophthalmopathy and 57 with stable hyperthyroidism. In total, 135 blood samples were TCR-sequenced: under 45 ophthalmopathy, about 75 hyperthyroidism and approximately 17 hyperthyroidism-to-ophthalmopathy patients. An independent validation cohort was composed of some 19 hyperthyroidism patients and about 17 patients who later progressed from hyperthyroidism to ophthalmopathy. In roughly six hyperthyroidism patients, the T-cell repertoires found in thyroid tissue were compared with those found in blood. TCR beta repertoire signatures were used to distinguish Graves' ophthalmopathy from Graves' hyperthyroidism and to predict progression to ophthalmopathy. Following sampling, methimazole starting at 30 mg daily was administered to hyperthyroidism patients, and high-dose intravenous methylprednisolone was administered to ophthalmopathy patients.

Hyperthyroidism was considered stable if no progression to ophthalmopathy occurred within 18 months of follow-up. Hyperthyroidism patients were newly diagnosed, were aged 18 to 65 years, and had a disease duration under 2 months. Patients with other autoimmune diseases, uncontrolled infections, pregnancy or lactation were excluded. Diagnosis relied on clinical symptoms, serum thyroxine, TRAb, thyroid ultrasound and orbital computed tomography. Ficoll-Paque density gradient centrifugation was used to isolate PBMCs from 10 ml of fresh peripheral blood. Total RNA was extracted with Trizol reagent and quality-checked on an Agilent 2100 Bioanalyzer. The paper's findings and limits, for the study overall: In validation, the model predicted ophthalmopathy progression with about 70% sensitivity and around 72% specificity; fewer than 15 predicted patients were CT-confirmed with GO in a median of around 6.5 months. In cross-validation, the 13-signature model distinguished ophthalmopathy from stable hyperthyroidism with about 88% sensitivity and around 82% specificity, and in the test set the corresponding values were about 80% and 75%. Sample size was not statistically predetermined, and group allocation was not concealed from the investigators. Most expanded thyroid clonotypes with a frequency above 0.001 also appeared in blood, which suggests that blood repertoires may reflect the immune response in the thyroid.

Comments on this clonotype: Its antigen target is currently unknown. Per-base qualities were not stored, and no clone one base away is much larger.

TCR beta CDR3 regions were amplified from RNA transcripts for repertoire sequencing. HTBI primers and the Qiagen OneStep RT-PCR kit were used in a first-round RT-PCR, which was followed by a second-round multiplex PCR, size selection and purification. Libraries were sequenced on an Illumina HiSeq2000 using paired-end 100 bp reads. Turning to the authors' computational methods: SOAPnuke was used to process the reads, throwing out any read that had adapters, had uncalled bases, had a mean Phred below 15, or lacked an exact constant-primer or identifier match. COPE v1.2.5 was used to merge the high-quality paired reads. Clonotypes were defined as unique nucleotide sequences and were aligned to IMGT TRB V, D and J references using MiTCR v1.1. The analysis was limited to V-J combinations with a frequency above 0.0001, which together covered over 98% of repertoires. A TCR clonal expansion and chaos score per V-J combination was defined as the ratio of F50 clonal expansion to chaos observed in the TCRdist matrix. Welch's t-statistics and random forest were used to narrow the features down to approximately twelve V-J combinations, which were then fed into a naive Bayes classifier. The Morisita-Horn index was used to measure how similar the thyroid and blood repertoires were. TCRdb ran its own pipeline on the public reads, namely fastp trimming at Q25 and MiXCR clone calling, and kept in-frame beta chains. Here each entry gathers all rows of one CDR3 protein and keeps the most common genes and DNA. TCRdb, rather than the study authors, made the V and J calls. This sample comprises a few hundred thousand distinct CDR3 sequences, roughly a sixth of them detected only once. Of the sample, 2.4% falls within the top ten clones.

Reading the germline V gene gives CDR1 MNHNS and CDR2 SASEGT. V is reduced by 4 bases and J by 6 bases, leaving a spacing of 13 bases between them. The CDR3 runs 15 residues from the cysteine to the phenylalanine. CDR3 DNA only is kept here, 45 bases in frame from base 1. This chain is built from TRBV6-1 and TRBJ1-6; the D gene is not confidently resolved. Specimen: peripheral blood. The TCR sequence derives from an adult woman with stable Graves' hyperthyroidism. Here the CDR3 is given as CASSAADIRNSPLHF. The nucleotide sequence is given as TGTGCCAGCAGTGCCGCTGACATTCGTAATTCACCCCTCCACTTT.